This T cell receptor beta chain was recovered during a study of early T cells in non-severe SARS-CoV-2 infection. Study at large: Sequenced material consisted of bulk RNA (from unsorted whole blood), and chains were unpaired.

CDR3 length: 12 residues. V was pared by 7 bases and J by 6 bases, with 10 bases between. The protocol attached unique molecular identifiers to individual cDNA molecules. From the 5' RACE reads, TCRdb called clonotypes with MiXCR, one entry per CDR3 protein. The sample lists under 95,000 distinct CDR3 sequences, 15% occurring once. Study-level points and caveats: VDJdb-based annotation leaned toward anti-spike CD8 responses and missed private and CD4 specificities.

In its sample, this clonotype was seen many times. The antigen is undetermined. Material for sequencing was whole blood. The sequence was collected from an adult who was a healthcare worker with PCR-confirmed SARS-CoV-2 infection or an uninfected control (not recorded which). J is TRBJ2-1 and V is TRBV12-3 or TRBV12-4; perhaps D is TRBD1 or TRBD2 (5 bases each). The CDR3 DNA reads TGTGCCAGCATTGGGACGGGCAATGAGCAGTTCTTC. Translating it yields CASIGTGNEQFF.